These 15 T cell receptor beta chains came from one sample sequenced in a study of blood T cells in healthy people across ages. Through a sample-barcoded 5' primer and a J-beta primer mix, a second PCR was run for roughly 7 to 12 cycles. From the 5' RACE reads, TCRdb called clonotypes with MiXCR, one entry per CDR3 protein. The sample lists approximately 2,000,000 distinct CDR3 sequences; 35% to 50% were seen once. The sample taken for sequencing was blood. These receptors were collected from a human donor in good health.

V is TRBV20-1 and J is TRBJ2-1; 8 bases align to TRBD2. Germline V gene lookup returns CDR1 DFQATT and CDR2 SNEGSKA (reference sequence). J was trimmed by 9 bases and V by 2 bases; bases with no gene match: 9. The CDR3 spans 14 residues. CDR3 residues: CSARPPAGTSEQFF. The CDR3 coding sequence is TGCAGTGCTAGACCCCCCGCCGGGACTAGTGAGCAGTTCTTC.

The V gene is TRBV5-1, the J gene TRBJ2-3, with 8 positions matching TRBD2. J lost 5 bases, V lost 3 bases, and 11 bases had no gene match. The CDR3 loop spans 16 amino acids. The germline CDR1 and CDR2 sequences are SGHRS and YFSETQ. The DNA of the CDR3 is TGCGCCAGCAGCTCGATGACTAGCGCAAATCGAGATACGCAGTATTTT. This translates into CASSSMTSANRDTQYF.

In its sample, this clonotype was seen many times. This chain joins TRBV7-9 and TRBJ1-2, with a tentative D call TRBD1 (5 bases). In germline, CDR1 is SEHNR, CDR2 FQNEAQ (reference sequence). The CDR3 covers 13 residues. The V end was cut by 5 bases, the J end by 0 bases, with 7 bases between. CDR3 nucleotide sequence: TGTGCCAGCAGCCCCAGGGCTAACTATGGCTACACCTTC. Its translation: CASSPRANYGYTF.

This clonotype was seen a few times. The V and J genes are TRBV2 and TRBJ1-2; D is uncertain. Germline V gene data show CDR1 as SNHLY and CDR2 as FYNNEI. Trimming cost V 4 bases and J 7 bases, with 13 bases left between them. The CDR3 is 13 residues long. Here the CDR3 DNA reads TGTGCCAGCAGTGTTGAGGGTTCGCGTGGCTACACCTTC. Translating it yields CASSVEGSRGYTF. The whole variable domain, filled in from reference TRBV2 and TRBJ1-2, reads EPEVTQTPSHQVTQMGQEVILRCVPISNHLYFYWYRQILGQKVEFLVSFYNNEISEKSEIFDDQFSVERPDGSNFTLKIRSTKLEDSAMYFCASSVEGSRGYTFGSGTRLTVV.

DNA for the CDR3: TGCAGTGCTAGATGGGGGGGTGGCTACACCTTC. Translation: CSARWGGGYTF. The chain joins TRBV20-1 to TRBJ1-2; tentative D call: TRBD1 (5 bases). V gave up 2 bases and J gave up 7 bases, with 8 bases separating them. Germline-derived CDR1 and CDR2 are DFQATT and SNEGSKA (reference sequence). The CDR3 runs to 11 residues.

The chain is built from TRBV28 and TRBJ1-2; D not resolved. The CDR3 runs to 13 residues. V lost 2 bases and J 8 bases, leaving 12 bases between the germline ends. Per germline, CDR1 MDHEN and CDR2 SYDVKM. The CDR3 loop is CASSLKYGRGYTF. The CDR3 nucleotides read TGTGCCAGCAGTTTAAAGTATGGTCGGGGCTACACCTTC.

This clonotype was seen more than once but under ten times. The chain couples TRBV27 to TRBJ1-1, with TRBD1 as a possible D gene (5 bases). This CDR3 has 15 amino acids. The germline V gene has CDR1 MNHEY and CDR2 SMNVEV (reference sequence). Trimming left V 2 bases short and J 8 bases short, with 18 bases between. The CDR3 protein is CASSLLGQGGAEAFF. Here the CDR3 DNA reads TGTGCCAGCAGTTTACTCGGGCAGGGTGGAGCGGAAGCTTTCTTT.

This chain joins TRBV12-3 or TRBV12-4 and TRBJ1-2, with no clear D. CDR3 length: 15 residues. V was pared by 4 bases and J by 0 bases, with 12 bases between. CDR3: CASSWLGGTNYGYTF. DNA for the CDR3: TGTGCCAGCAGTTGGCTGGGAGGGACTAACTATGGCTACACCTTC.

In its sample, this clonotype was seen once. One end of the junction does not line up with germline, which may come from a read error. CDR3 in DNA: TGCGCTAGCAGCTTGTTGGGGATGGGGGTGAACACTGAAGCTTTCTTT. It is translated as CASSLLGMGVNTEAFF. The gene calls are TRBV5-1 and TRBJ1-1; D may be TRBD1 (5 bases). CDR3 length: 16 amino acids. CDR1 and CDR2 from the germline V gene are SGHRS and YFSETQ.

V is TRBV7-9 and J is TRBJ2-5; no firm D call. This CDR3 spans 13 amino acids. Germline V gene data show CDR1 as SEHNR and CDR2 as FQNEAQ (reference sequence). Trimming left V 3 bases short and J 1 base short, with 6 bases between. CDR3 bases: TGTGCCAGCAGCTTCGGGTGCCAAGAGACCCAGTACTTC. It codes for CASSFGCQETQYF.

The rearrangement joins TRBV20-1 to TRBJ2-3; 11 nucleotides agree with TRBD2. The CDR3 is made up of 15 amino acids. CDR1 DFQATT and CDR2 SNEGSKA come from the germline V gene (reference sequence). V shed 6 bases and J 6 bases; nucleotides not matched to a gene: 11. The CDR3 region has the DNA TGCAGTGCCGCCCTCCCTGGACTAGCGGGTGATACGCAGTATTTT. Its protein is CSAALPGLAGDTQYF.

CDR3 amino acids: CSVSISGSLNEQFF. The DNA for the CDR3 is TGCAGCGTTTCCATCAGCGGGTCACTCAATGAGCAGTTCTTC. The chain employs TRBV29-1 and TRBJ2-1, with TRBD2 as a possible D gene (6 bases). V was pared by 5 bases and J by 6 bases, with 17 bases between. CDR3 size: 14 residues. Germline loops: CDR1 SQVTM, CDR2 ANQGSEA.

This clonotype occurred a few times. This rearrangement joins TRBV11-2 to TRBJ2-1; TRBD1 matches 8 bases. V was clipped by 8 bases and J by 5 bases; unmatched bases: 2. Germline-derived CDR1 and CDR2 are SGHAT and FQNNGV. This CDR3 has 12 amino acids. The CDR3, as DNA: TGTGCCAGCGGGGGACAGGACAATGAGCAGTTCTTC. Translation: CASGGQDNEQFF.

The genes are TRBV12-3 or TRBV12-4 and TRBJ2-6, with a weak D call TRBD2 (6 bases). The CDR3 is made up of 18 amino acids. V was cut by 0 bases and J by 0 bases, with 12 bases left in between. The CDR3 DNA sequence: TGTGCCAGCAGTTTAGCGCGGGATTTCGGCTCTGGGGCCAACGTCCTGACTTTC. This encodes CASSLARDFGSGANVLTF.

The genes are TRBV25-1 and TRBJ2-7; D is undetermined. The CDR3 has 15 residues. Trimming pared 0 bases from V and 1 base from J, leaving 10 bases between. Germline values: CDR1 MGHDK, CDR2 SYGVNS. The CDR3 protein is CASSEYGMGSYEQYF. Written as DNA, the CDR3 is TGTGCCAGCAGTGAATATGGCATGGGGTCCTACGAGCAGTACTTC.